These 24 T cell receptor beta chains share one sample of origin, sequenced in a study of shared clonotypes between healthy human individuals. Terminally differentiated effector memory CD45RA+ cells were excluded by CCR7 positive selection of CD45RO-negative cells. TCRdb's table, derived via immunoSEQ multiplex PCR, lists solely in-frame clones and lacks some. The profile shows about 820,000 clones, around 92% of them singletons. Sequencing was done on a sample of naive CD8+ T cells sorted from blood. These receptors were obtained from a man in his thirties or forties in good health.

The J gene is TRBJ2-7, the V gene TRBV7-9; 7 positions agree with TRBD2. Germline V gene data show CDR1 as SEHNR and CDR2 as FQNEAQ (reference sequence). The CDR3 runs 13 residues. The CDR3 nucleotides read TGTGCGAGCGAGCGGGGAAGCTCCTACGAGCAGTACTTC. It yields the protein CASERGSSYEQYF.

The CDR3: CASSEAHSGGTYEQYF. CDR3 in DNA: TGTGCCAGCAGTGAAGCCCACAGCGGGGGCACCTACGAGCAGTACTTC. This chain links TRBV6-1 with TRBJ2-7, with 8 bases fitting TRBD2. V lost 0 bases and J lost 2; bases outside the gene matches: 6. The CDR3 has 16 amino acids. The germline V gene has CDR1 MNHNS and CDR2 SASEGT.

The chain is built from TRBV2 and TRBJ2-3; TRBD1 agrees at 7 bases. CDR1 SNHLY and CDR2 FYNNEI come from the germline V gene. The V segment lost 1 base and the J segment 0 bases; nucleotides outside the gene matches: 10. The CDR3 is 18 residues long. CDR3 loop: CASSEVGQPASSTDTQYF. CDR3 nucleotide sequence: TGTGCCAGCAGTGAAGTGGGACAGCCGGCTTCTAGCACAGATACGCAGTATTTT.

The J gene is TRBJ2-3, the V gene TRBV4-1, with D possibly matching TRBD2 (5 bases). CDR1 is MGHRA, CDR2 YSYEKL, per germline. V was pared by 11 bases and J by 1 base, with 22 bases between. This CDR3 spans 16 amino acids. CDR3 amino acids: CASSQPGITRTDTQYF. Here the CDR3 DNA reads TGCGCCTCCTCCCAGCCGGGGATTACTCGCACAGATACGCAGTATTTT.

The rearrangement uses TRBV5-1 and TRBJ2-1; a weak D match, TRBD2 (6 bases). The germline V gene has CDR1 SGHRS and CDR2 YFSETQ. The CDR3 contains 15 residues. Trimming cost V 7 bases and J 4 bases, with 18 bases left between them. CDR3 DNA sequence: TGCGCCAGCCGGGGAGAGGCCGGGAGTTACAATGAGCAGTTCTTC. It encodes CASRGEAGSYNEQFF.

The J gene is TRBJ2-1, the V gene TRBV27, with TRBD2 identical over 13 bases. V was clipped by 3 bases and J by 4 bases; unmatched bases: 6. The CDR3 loop spans 17 amino acids. The germline V gene has CDR1 MNHEY and CDR2 SMNVEV (reference sequence). CDR3 region: CASSFRGLAGVYNEQFF. In DNA, the CDR3 is TGTGCCAGCAGTTTTCGTGGACTAGCGGGAGTATACAATGAGCAGTTCTTC.

The chain uses TRBV9 and TRBJ2-1, with TRBD2 identical over 10 bases. The CDR3 loop spans 18 amino acids. Trimming removed 3 bases from V and 1 base from J; junction bases left unmatched: 10. CDR1 and CDR2 (germline): SGDLS, YYNGEE. The CDR3 region is CASSGVLQREGSYNEQFF. DNA of the CDR3: TGTGCCAGCAGCGGAGTGCTCCAGCGGGAGGGGTCCTACAATGAGCAGTTCTTC.

The V call is TRBV28, the J call TRBJ2-5, with unresolved D. The CDR3 has 14 residues. Trimming removed 3 bases from V and 5 bases from J, with 13 bases in between. The germline V gene has CDR1 MDHEN and CDR2 SYDVKM. The chain's CDR3 is CASSFEEFGETQYF. For the CDR3, the DNA is TGTGCCAGCAGTTTTGAGGAGTTCGGGGAGACCCAGTACTTC.

The chain is built from TRBV7-3 and TRBJ2-1; 9 bases line up with TRBD2. Germline lookup yields CDR1 SGHTA and CDR2 FQGTGA. The CDR3 runs 15 residues. The junction had 3 bases not matched to a gene; V was cut back by 2 bases and J by 4 bases. The CDR3 is CASSLALAGYNEQFF. CDR3 in DNA: TGTGCCAGCAGCTTAGCACTAGCGGGTTACAATGAGCAGTTCTTC. Filled out from reference TRBV7-3 and TRBJ2-1, the complete variable domain reads GAGVSQTPSNKVTEKGKYVELRCDPISGHTALYWYRQSLGQGPEFLIYFQGTGAADDSGLPNDRFFAVRPEGSVSTLKIQRTERGDSAVYLCASSLALAGYNEQFFGPGTRLTVL.

The rearrangement joins TRBV5-8 to TRBJ1-5; unclear D gene. V was cut by 0 bases and J by 4 bases, with 14 bases left in between. CDR3 size: 16 residues. Germline V lookup: CDR1 SGHTS, CDR2 YDEGEE. The DNA of the CDR3 is TGTGCCAGCAGCTTGGGATTAGGTTGGGAGAATCAGCCCCAGCATTTT. This translates into CASSLGLGWENQPQHF.

In DNA, the CDR3 is TGTGCCAGCAGTGGAGACAGGGGTCCAAACAGAAACATTCAGTACTTC. This encodes CASSGDRGPNRNIQYF. The J gene is TRBJ2-4, the V gene TRBV25-1; 8 bases are a match to TRBD1. The CDR3 is 16 amino acids. The germline V gene encodes CDR1 MGHDK and CDR2 SYGVNS. The V segment lost 4 bases and the J segment 6 bases; nucleotides outside the gene matches: 11.

The CDR3 here is CASSLGQQAFF. CDR3 nucleotides: TGTGCCAGCAGCTTAGGTCAGCAAGCTTTCTTT. The chain joins TRBV7-9 to TRBJ1-1, with D hard to call. V lost 1 base to trimming and J lost 9 bases, with 6 bases between them. CDR3 length equals 11 residues. In germline, CDR1 is SEHNR, CDR2 FQNEAQ (reference sequence).

J is TRBJ2-3 and V is TRBV5-4, with 7 positions matching TRBD2. This CDR3 comprises 16 residues. J lost 4 bases, V lost 0 bases, and 8 bases had no gene match. Germline loops: CDR1 SGHNT, CDR2 YYREEE (reference sequence). The DNA for the CDR3 is TGTGCCAGCAGCTTGGTCTGGCGGGAGTGCCCAGATACGCAGTATTTT. Amino acid sequence: CASSLVWRECPDTQYF.

V is TRBV19 and J is TRBJ2-7, with D uncertain. Germline V gene sequence: CDR1 LNHDA, CDR2 SQIVND (reference sequence). V was clipped by 2 bases and J by 3 bases, with 8 bases between them. There are 13 residues in the CDR3. The CDR3 nucleotides read TGTGCCAGTAGTATATTTACCGGCTACGAGCAGTACTTC. Amino acid sequence: CASSIFTGYEQYF.

This sequence joins TRBV15 and TRBJ2-1; TRBD1 aligns across 8 bases. CDR3 length: 15 amino acids. CDR1 is LNHNV, CDR2 YYDKDF, per germline (reference sequence). Trimming at V came to 5 bases and at J to 6 bases, leaving 9 bases not matched to a gene. The CDR3 bases are TGTGCCACCAGCGAGCGGACAGGGACGAGCAATGAGCAGTTCTTC. This translates into CATSERTGTSNEQFF.

V is TRBV28 and J is TRBJ1-3; D gene unclear. Trimming cost V 10 bases and J 2 bases, with 12 bases left between them. Germline loops: CDR1 MDHEN, CDR2 SYDVKM. The CDR3 is 13 amino acids. CDR3 sequence reads: CANPLGTGNTIYF. The CDR3 region has the DNA TGTGCCAACCCATTGGGGACTGGAAACACCATATATTTT.

The chain recombines TRBV7-8 with TRBJ2-1; D is ambiguous. This CDR3 spans 14 amino acids. V was clipped by 1 base and J by 0 bases, with 4 bases between them. Germline lookup yields CDR1 SGHVS and CDR2 FQNEAQ. Here the CDR3 reads CASSLVSSYNEQFF. DNA for the CDR3: TGTGCCAGCAGCTTAGTAAGCTCCTACAATGAGCAGTTCTTC.

The chain uses TRBV7-9 and TRBJ2-1; the D is unclear. Trimming stripped 4 bases from V and 5 bases from J, with 3 bases between. Per the germline V gene, CDR1 is SEHNR and CDR2 is FQNEAQ (reference sequence). This CDR3 has 11 residues. CDR3 protein: CASSYDNEQFF. The DNA for the CDR3 is TGTGCCAGCAGCTACGACAATGAGCAGTTCTTC. The variable domain in full, with the rest retrieved from reference TRBV7-9 and TRBJ2-1, is DTGVSQNPRHKITKRGQNVTFRCDPISEHNRLYWYRQTLGQGPEFLTYFQNEAQLEKSRLLSDRFSAERPKGSFSTLEIQRTEQGDSAMYLCASSYDNEQFFGPGTRLTVL.

The chain uses TRBV5-4 and TRBJ2-1, with D unresolved. The CDR3 spans 17 residues. The V gene's germline CDR1 is SGHNT and CDR2 YYREEE (reference sequence). The CDR3 DNA reads TGTCCCAAAAAAAGCCCCAACTTCCATTTCACCTACAATGAGCAGTTCTTC. Translation: CPKKSPNFHFTYNEQFF.

The V call is TRBV6-4, the J call TRBJ2-4, with 8 positions matching TRBD1. The CDR3 has 14 amino acids. The V segment lost 6 bases and the J segment 3 bases; nucleotides outside the gene matches: 4. Germline-derived CDR1 and CDR2 are MRHNA and SNTAGT. The CDR3 nucleotides read TGTGCCAGCAGGGACAGGGTCGGCAAAAACATTCAGTACTTC. This codes for CASRDRVGKNIQYF.

The chain is built from TRBV5-8 and TRBJ2-7; 13 bases map to TRBD2. Germline V gene lookup returns CDR1 SGHTS and CDR2 YDEGEE. The ends lost 0 bases at V and 5 bases at J; junction bases unmatched: 8. The CDR3 sequence is 17 residues long. The CDR3 nucleotides read TGTGCCAGCAGCTTGGGGACTAGCGGGGGAATATTGGACGAGCAGTACTTC. This translates into CASSLGTSGGILDEQYF. Using reference TRBV5-8 and TRBJ2-7 for the parts outside the CDR3, the full variable domain is EAGVTQSPTHLIKTRGQQATLRCSPISGHTSVYWYQQALGLGLQFLLWYDEGEERNRGNFPPRFSGRQFPNYSSELNVNALELEDSALYLCASSLGTSGGILDEQYFGPGTRLTVT.

V is TRBV19 and J is TRBJ2-7; no definite D call. Trimming left V 3 bases short and J 3 bases short, with 9 bases between. Germline CDR1 LNHDA, CDR2 SQIVND (reference sequence). The CDR3 sequence is 13 residues long. The CDR3 nucleotides read TGTGCCAGTAGTATGCGTCCCCACTACGAGCAGTACTTC. Its protein is CASSMRPHYEQYF.

The chain couples TRBV7-9 to TRBJ2-1; D tentatively reads TRBD1 or TRBD2 (5 bases each). V was cut by 1 base and J by 9 bases, with 25 bases left in between. Looked up from germline, CDR1 is SEHNR and CDR2 is FQNEAQ (reference sequence). The CDR3 has 18 amino acids. The CDR3 sequence: CASSLGLGESGRFAEQFF. The DNA of the CDR3 is TGTGCCAGCAGCTTAGGCTTGGGGGAAAGTGGTCGTTTCGCTGAGCAGTTCTTC.

The V and J genes are TRBV7-6 and TRBJ2-7, with 7 bases identical to TRBD1. The CDR3 is 16 residues long. Germline V gene data show CDR1 as SGHVS and CDR2 as FNYEAQ. Unmatched junction bases numbered 11, after V lost 5 bases and J lost 1 base. CDR3 in DNA: TGTGCCAGCAGCCCGGTGGGACAGTGGGTATCCTACGAGCAGTACTTC. This gives the protein CASSPVGQWVSYEQYF.